One and the same sample provided the 10 T cell receptor beta chains below, sequenced in a study of human T cells and chemical hapten exposure. Described time point: patch test 3, about 24 weeks after DPC sensitization. Treatment indicated: therapeutic diphenylcyclopropenone sensitization with weekly scalp DPC. Each CDR3 protein is one row after TCRdb ran MiXCR on the RACE reads. The table lists tens of thousands of distinct CDR3 sequences, 9.9% of them singletons. Specimen: whole blood, collected in connection with sensitization to the hapten diphenylcyclopropenone (DPC). These receptor sequences come from a middle-aged woman with alopecia areata. Some clones in this sample may be carry-over from other donors' samples.

The chain has TRBV6-5 and TRBJ2-7; the match to TRBD1 covers 7 bases. The germline V gene encodes CDR1 MNHEY and CDR2 SVGAGI. Trimming cost V 5 bases and J 8 bases; bases outside gene matches: 6. CDR3 length: 12 amino acids. CDR3 bases: TGTGCCAGCAGTGGCGACAGGGCAAAGCAGTACTTC. Protein product: CASSGDRAKQYF.

The chain employs TRBV29-1 and TRBJ1-1; D is undetermined. Looked up from germline, CDR1 is SQVTM and CDR2 is ANQGSEA. The CDR3 contains 13 residues. Trimming took off 6 bases at V and 4 bases at J, with 15 bases between the two ends. The CDR3 coding sequence is TGCAGCGTCGCCGTTTCCGGGAGCACTGAAGCTTTCTTT. Protein sequence: CSVAVSGSTEAFF.

This sequence joins TRBV5-1 and TRBJ2-7; D ambiguous. Per the germline V gene, CDR1 is SGHRS and CDR2 is YFSETQ. Trimming took 2 bases from V and 0 from J, leaving 18 bases between them. The CDR3 contains 17 residues. CDR3 coding DNA: TGCGCCAGCAGCTTTAAATACCAACTATCGAGCTCCTACGAGCAGTACTTC. This translates into CASSFKYQLSSSYEQYF.

The sample holds a few counts of this clonotype. V gene TRBV25-1 combines with J gene TRBJ2-1, with a weak D call TRBD1 (7 bases). Trimming pared 7 bases from V and 4 bases from J, leaving 17 bases between. Germline V gene lookup returns CDR1 MGHDK and CDR2 SYGVNS. This CDR3 is 15 amino acids long. The CDR3 DNA follows: TGTGCCAGCACCCCAGGGGGGCCTCGGTACAATGAGCAGTTCTTC. It encodes CASTPGGPRYNEQFF.

CDR3 region: CASSKGLAETQYF. CDR3 coding DNA: TGTGCCAGCAGTAAGGGCCTAGCGGAGACCCAGTACTTC. The rearrangement joins TRBV2 to TRBJ2-5; TRBD2 might be the D (6 bases). This CDR3 is 13 amino acids long. Germline V gene lookup returns CDR1 SNHLY and CDR2 FYNNEI. V dropped 5 bases and J dropped 5 bases, with 12 bases sitting between them.

This clonotype was observed many times. The chain recombines TRBV12-3 or TRBV12-4 with TRBJ1-4; 7 bases are a match to TRBD1. V lost 5 bases to trimming and J lost 5 bases; unmatched junction nucleotides: 5. This CDR3 is 14 amino acids long. CDR3 amino acids: CASSEGAQNEKLFF. The CDR3 nucleotides are TGTGCCAGCAGTGAGGGGGCGCAGAATGAAAAACTGTTTTTT.

The J gene is TRBJ1-3, the V gene TRBV7-8; the D gene is possibly TRBD1 (6 bases). This CDR3 has 15 amino acids. Germline assignment: CDR1 SGHVS and CDR2 FQNEAQ. Trimming stripped 0 bases from V and 2 bases from J, with 8 bases between. For the CDR3, the DNA is TGTGCCAGCAGCTTAGCCAGGACAGCTGGAAACACCATATATTTT. Protein product: CASSLARTAGNTIYF.

The genes are TRBV18 and TRBJ1-6; tentatively, D is TRBD1 (5 bases). V dropped 2 bases and J dropped 10 bases, with 18 bases sitting between them. Germline V lookup: CDR1 KGHSH, CDR2 LQKENI. This CDR3 is built from 16 residues. The CDR3 sequence: CASSPGAAALESPLHF. The CDR3 DNA sequence: TGTGCCAGCTCACCAGGGGCGGCGGCCTTGGAGTCACCCCTCCACTTT.

In its sample, this clonotype was seen a few times. This chain links TRBV12-3 or TRBV12-4 with TRBJ2-7; no reliable D call. The CDR3 sequence is 14 residues long. The V end lost 5 bases, the J end lost 1 base, and 12 bases lay between the germline ends. The CDR3, as DNA: TGTGCCAGCAGTAAGGCAGGTGGGTCCTACGAGCAGTACTTC. Encoded protein: CASSKAGGSYEQYF.

This clonotype was seen a few times. This chain links TRBV27 with TRBJ2-5; the D gene is possibly TRBD1 (6 bases). This CDR3 contains 13 residues. Trimming took off 7 bases at V and 7 bases at J, with 16 bases between the two ends. The V gene's germline CDR1 is MNHEY and CDR2 SMNVEV (reference sequence). This chain's CDR3 is CASKHRDRGTQYF. CDR3 coding DNA: TGTGCCAGCAAACACAGGGATAGGGGGACCCAGTACTTC.